These 7 T cell receptor beta chains came from one sample sequenced in a study of T cells in Graves' hyperthyroidism and ophthalmopathy. Amplification of TCR beta CDR3 regions was performed using RNA transcripts as template. HTBI primers drove first-round RT-PCR of the TCR CDR3. TCRdb reanalysed the multiplex PCR reads using MiXCR and keeps one entry per CDR3 protein. Among around 340,000 distinct CDR3 sequences listed, over 15% were seen once. The specimen sequenced was blood. The receptors were gathered from a woman aged 35 to 49 with Graves' ophthalmopathy.

Ten or more counts support this clonotype. This sequence joins TRBV28 and TRBJ2-7; the D is unclear. CDR3 length: 13 amino acids. The ends were cut back, 6 bases at V and 3 bases at J, with 12 bases in the middle. Germline CDR1 and CDR2: MDHEN and SYDVKM. For the CDR3, the DNA is TGTGCCAGCAGCCCGGGTCGTCACTACGAGCAGTACTTC. Translation gives CASSPGRHYEQYF.

At least ten counts were recorded for this clonotype. The chain has TRBV12-3 or TRBV12-4 and TRBJ1-2; D is ambiguous. Trimming cost V 8 bases and J 8 bases, with 9 bases left between them. This CDR3 region has 10 residues. The CDR3: CASLGRGYTF. CDR3 in DNA: TGTGCCAGCCTCGGGAGGGGCTACACCTTC.

This clonotype was picked up many times. This may arise from a read error, as a much more abundant clone is one base away. The chain recombines TRBV27 with TRBJ1-5; a weak D match, TRBD1 (6 bases). The CDR3 covers 14 residues. Germline CDR1 and CDR2: MNHEY and SMNVEV (reference sequence). The DNA of the CDR3 is TGTGTCAGCAGTTTGGGACACAATTATCAGCCCCAGCATTTT. As protein: CVSSLGHNYQPQHF.

This clonotype was found many times. V usage is TRBV19 and J usage is TRBJ1-2; D not resolved. Germline V gives CDR1 LNHDA, CDR2 SQIVND (reference sequence). This CDR3 has 15 amino acids. V was clipped by 7 bases and J by 3 bases, with 18 bases between them. DNA for the CDR3: TGTGCCAGTACCTGGGGATCTCCGAAGGACTATGGCTACACCTTC. This codes for CASTWGSPKDYGYTF.

This clonotype was detected ten times or more. The V and J genes are TRBV12-3 or TRBV12-4 and TRBJ1-1, with D possibly being TRBD1 (6 bases). V lost 6 bases and J 10 bases, leaving 12 bases between the germline ends. The CDR3 runs to 11 residues. The CDR3 loop is CASRSTGSAFF. The DNA for the CDR3 is TGTGCCAGCAGATCCACAGGGTCAGCTTTCTTT.

This clonotype was counted at least ten times. The rearrangement joins TRBV28 to TRBJ2-7, with D possibly TRBD1 on 6 matching bases. The CDR3 has 13 residues. V was cut by 4 bases and J by 7 bases, with 14 bases left in between. Germline loops: CDR1 MDHEN, CDR2 SYDVKM. CDR3 amino acids: CASSYTGTQEQYF. CDR3 in DNA: TGTGCCAGCAGTTATACAGGGACCCAAGAGCAGTACTTC.

This clonotype was counted at least ten times. J is TRBJ2-4 and V is TRBV3-1; TRBD2 aligns across 7 bases. The trim removed 4 bases at V and 1 base at J, leaving 4 bases unmatched. There are 15 residues in the CDR3. The germline V gene has CDR1 LGHDT and CDR2 YNNKEL (reference sequence). The CDR3 loop reads CASSREGLAKNIQYF. Here the CDR3 DNA reads TGTGCCAGCAGCCGGGAGGGGCTGGCCAAAAACATTCAGTACTTC.